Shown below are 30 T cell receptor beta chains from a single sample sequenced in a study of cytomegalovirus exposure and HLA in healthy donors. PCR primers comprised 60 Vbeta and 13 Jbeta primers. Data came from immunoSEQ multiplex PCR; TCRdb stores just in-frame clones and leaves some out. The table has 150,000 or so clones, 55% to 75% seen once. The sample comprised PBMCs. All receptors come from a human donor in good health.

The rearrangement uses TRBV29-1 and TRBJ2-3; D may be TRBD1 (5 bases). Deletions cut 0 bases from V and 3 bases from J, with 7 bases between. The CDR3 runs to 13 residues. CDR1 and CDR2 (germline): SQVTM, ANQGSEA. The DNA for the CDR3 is TGCAGCGTTGAAGAGCAGGGAACAGATACGCAGTATTTT. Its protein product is CSVEEQGTDTQYF.

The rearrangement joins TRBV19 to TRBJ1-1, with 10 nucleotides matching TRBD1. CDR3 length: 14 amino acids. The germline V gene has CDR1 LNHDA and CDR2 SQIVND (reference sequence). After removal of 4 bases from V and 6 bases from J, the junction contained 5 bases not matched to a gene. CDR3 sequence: CASSRGQGTAEAFF. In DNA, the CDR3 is TGTGCCAGTAGTAGGGGACAGGGGACCGCTGAAGCTTTCTTT.

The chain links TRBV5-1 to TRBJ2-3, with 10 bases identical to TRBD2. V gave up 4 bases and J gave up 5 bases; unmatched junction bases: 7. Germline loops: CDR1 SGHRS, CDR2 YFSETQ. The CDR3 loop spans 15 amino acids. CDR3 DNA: TGCGCCAGCAGCCCCTCTAGCGGGGGAATAGATACGCAGTATTTT. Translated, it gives CASSPSSGGIDTQYF.

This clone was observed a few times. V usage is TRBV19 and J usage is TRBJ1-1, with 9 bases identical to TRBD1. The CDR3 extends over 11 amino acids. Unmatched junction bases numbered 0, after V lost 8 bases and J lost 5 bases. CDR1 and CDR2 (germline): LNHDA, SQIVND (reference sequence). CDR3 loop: CASGQGTEAFF. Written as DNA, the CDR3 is TGTGCCAGTGGACAGGGGACTGAAGCTTTCTTT.

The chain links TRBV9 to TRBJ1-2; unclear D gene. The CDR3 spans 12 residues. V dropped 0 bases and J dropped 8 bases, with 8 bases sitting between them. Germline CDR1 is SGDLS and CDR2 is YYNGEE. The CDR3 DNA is TGTGCCAGCAGCGTAGTAGGCGGAGGCTACACCTTC. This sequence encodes CASSVVGGGYTF.

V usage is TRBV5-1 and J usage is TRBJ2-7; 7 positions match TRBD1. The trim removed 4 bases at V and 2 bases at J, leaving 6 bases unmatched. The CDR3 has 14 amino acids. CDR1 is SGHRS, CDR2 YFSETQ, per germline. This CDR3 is CASSAGQDPYEQYF. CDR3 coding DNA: TGCGCCAGCAGCGCCGGACAGGACCCCTACGAGCAGTACTTC. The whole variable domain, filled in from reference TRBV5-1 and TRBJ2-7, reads KAGVTQTPRYLIKTRGQQVTLSCSPISGHRSVSWYQQTPGQGLQFLFEYFSETQRNKGNFPGRFSGRQFSNSRSEMNVSTLELGDSALYLCASSAGQDPYEQYFGPGTRLTVT.

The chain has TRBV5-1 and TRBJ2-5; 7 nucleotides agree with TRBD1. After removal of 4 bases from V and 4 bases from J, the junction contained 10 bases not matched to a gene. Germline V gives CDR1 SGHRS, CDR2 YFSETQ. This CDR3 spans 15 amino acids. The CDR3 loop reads CASSPGTAGGETQYF. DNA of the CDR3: TGCGCCAGCAGCCCTGGGACAGCTGGGGGAGAGACCCAGTACTTC.

CDR3 in amino acids: CASSETRGSTDTQYF. The CDR3, as DNA: TGTGCCAGCAGTGAAACAAGGGGAAGCACAGATACGCAGTATTTT. This chain joins TRBV25-1 and TRBJ2-3; a possible D gene is TRBD1 (5 bases). Per the germline V gene, CDR1 is MGHDK and CDR2 is SYGVNS. This CDR3 comprises 15 residues. V was pared by 2 bases and J by 0 bases, with 9 bases between.

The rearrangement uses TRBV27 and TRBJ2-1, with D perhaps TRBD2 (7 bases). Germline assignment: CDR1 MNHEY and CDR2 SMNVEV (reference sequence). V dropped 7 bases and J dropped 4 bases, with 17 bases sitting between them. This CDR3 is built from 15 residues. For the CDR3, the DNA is TGTGCCAGCAATGTGGCGGGGGCCTATTACAATGAGCAGTTCTTC. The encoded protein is CASNVAGAYYNEQFF.

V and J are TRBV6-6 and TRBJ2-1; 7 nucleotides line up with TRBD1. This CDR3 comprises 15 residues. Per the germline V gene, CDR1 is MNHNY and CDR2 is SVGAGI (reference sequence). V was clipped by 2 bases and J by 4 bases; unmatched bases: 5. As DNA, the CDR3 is TGTGCCAGCAGTTACCCACAGGGGTCTTACAATGAGCAGTTCTTC. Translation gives CASSYPQGSYNEQFF.

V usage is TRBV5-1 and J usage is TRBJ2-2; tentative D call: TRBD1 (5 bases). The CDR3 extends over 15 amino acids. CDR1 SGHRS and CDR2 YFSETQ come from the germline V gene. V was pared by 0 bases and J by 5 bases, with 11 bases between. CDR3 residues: CASSLAQGSTGELFF. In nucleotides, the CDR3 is TGCGCCAGCAGCTTGGCCCAGGGAAGTACCGGGGAGCTGTTTTTT.

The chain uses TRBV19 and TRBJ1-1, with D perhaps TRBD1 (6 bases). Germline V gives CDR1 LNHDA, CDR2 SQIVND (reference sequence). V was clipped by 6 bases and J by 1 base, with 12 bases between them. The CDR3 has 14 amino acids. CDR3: CASRLGGENTEAFF. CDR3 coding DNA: TGTGCCAGTAGACTAGGGGGAGAGAACACTGAAGCTTTCTTT.

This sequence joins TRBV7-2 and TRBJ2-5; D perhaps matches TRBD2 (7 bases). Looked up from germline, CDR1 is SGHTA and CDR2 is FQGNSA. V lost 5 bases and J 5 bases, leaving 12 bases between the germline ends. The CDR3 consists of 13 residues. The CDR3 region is CASSRGGGETQYF. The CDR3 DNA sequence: TGTGCCAGCAGCCGAGGGGGAGGGGAGACCCAGTACTTC.

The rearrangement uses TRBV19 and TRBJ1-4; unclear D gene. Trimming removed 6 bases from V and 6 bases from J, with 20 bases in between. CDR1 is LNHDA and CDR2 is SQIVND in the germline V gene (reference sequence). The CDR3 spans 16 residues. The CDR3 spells CASSKERESEDEKLFF. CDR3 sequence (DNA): TGTGCCAGTAGCAAAGAACGGGAGTCCGAGGATGAAAAACTGTTTTTT. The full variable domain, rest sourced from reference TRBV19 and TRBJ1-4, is DGGITQSPKYLFRKEGQNVTLSCEQNLNHDAMYWYRQDPGQGLRLIYYSQIVNDFQKGDIAEGYSVSREKKESFPLTVTSAQKNPTAFYLCASSKERESEDEKLFFGSGTQLSVL.

In DNA, the CDR3 is TGCAGCGCCCGGACAGGGAACTACGAGCAGTACTTC. Encoded protein: CSARTGNYEQYF. The chain joins TRBV29-1 to TRBJ2-7, with TRBD1 matching 8 bases. V lost 7 bases and J lost 3; bases outside the gene matches: 5. There are 12 residues in the CDR3. Germline V lookup: CDR1 SQVTM, CDR2 ANQGSEA.

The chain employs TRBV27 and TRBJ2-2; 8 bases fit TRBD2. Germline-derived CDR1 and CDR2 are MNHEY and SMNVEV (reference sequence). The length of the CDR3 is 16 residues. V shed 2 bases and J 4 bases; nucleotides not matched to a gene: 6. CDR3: CASSLQRGGPTGELFF. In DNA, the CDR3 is TGTGCCAGCAGTTTACAACGGGGGGGCCCCACCGGGGAGCTGTTTTTT.

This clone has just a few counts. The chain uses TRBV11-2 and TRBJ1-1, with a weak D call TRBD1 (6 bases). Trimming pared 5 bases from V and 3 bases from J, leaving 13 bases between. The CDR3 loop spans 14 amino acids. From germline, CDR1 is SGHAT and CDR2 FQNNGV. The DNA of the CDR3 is TGTGCCAGCAGCCCGGGGACAATCGACACTGAAGCTTTCTTT. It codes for CASSPGTIDTEAFF.

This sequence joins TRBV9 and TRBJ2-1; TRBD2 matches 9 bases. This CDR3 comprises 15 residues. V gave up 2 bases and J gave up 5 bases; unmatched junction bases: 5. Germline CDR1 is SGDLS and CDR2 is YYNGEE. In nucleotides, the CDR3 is TGTGCCAGCAGCGTTCTAGCGGGGTTAGACAATGAGCAGTTCTTC. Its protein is CASSVLAGLDNEQFF.

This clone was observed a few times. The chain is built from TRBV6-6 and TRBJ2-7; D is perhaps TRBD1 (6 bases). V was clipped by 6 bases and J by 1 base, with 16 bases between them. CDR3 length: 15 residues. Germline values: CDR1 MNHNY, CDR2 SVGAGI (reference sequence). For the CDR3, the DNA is TGTGCCAGCAGCCAGGGGATATGGGGTTCCTACGAGCAGTACTTC. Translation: CASSQGIWGSYEQYF.

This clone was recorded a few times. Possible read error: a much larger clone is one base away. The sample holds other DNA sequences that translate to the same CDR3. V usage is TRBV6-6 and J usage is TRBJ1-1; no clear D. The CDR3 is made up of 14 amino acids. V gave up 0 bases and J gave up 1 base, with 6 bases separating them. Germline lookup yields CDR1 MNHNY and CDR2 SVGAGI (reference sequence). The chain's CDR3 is CASSYSGGNTEAFF. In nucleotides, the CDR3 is TGTGCCAGCAGTTACTCAGGAGGGAACACTGAAGCTTTCTTT.

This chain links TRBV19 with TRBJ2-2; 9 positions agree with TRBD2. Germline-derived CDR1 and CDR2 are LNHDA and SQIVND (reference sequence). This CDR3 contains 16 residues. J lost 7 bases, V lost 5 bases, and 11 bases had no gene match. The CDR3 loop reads CASSPVAGALVGELFF. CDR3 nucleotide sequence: TGTGCCAGTAGTCCAGTAGCGGGGGCCCTCGTCGGGGAGCTGTTTTTT.

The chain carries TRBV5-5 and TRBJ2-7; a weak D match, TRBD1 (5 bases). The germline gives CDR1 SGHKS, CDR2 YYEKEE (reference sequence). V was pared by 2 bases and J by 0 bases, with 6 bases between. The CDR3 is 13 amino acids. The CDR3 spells CASSFGASYEQYF. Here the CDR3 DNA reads TGTGCCAGCAGCTTTGGGGCCTCCTACGAGCAGTACTTC.

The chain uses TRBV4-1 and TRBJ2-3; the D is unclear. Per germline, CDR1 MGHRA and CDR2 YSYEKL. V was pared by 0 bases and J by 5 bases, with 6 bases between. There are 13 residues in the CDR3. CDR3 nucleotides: TGCGCCAGCAGCCAAGAAGACTTAGATACGCAGTATTTT. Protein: CASSQEDLDTQYF.

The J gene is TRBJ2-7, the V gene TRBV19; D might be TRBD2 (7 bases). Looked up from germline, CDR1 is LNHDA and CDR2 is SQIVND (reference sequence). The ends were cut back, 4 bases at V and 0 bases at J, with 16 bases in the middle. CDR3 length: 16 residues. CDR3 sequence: CASSTPGGPSSYEQYF. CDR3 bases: TGTGCCAGTAGTACCCCCGGGGGGCCTAGCTCCTACGAGCAGTACTTC.

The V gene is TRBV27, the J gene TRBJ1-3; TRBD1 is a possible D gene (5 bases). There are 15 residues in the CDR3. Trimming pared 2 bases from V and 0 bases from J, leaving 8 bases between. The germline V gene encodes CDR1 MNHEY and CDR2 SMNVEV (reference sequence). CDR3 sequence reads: CASSLTGGSGNTIYF. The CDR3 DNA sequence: TGTGCCAGCAGTTTAACGGGGGGCTCTGGAAACACCATATATTTT.

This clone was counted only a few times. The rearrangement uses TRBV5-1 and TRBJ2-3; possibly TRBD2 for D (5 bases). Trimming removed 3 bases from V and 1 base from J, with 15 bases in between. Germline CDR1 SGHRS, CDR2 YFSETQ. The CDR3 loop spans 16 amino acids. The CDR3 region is CASSSGLARGTDTQYF. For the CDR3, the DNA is TGCGCCAGCAGCTCCGGACTCGCACGGGGCACAGATACGCAGTATTTT. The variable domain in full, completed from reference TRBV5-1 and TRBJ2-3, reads KAGVTQTPRYLIKTRGQQVTLSCSPISGHRSVSWYQQTPGQGLQFLFEYFSETQRNKGNFPGRFSGRQFSNSRSEMNVSTLELGDSALYLCASSSGLARGTDTQYFGPGTRLTVL.

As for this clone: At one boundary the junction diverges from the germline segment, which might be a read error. CDR3 DNA sequence: TGTGCTAGCAGCCTCACGGCGCCCAGGGCTCTGAACTACGAGCAGTACTTC. It translates to CASSLTAPRALNYEQYF. The chain uses TRBV7-7 and TRBJ2-7, with D possibly TRBD1 on 5 matching bases. CDR1 is SSHAT, CDR2 FNYEAQ, per germline (reference sequence). CDR3 length: 17 residues.

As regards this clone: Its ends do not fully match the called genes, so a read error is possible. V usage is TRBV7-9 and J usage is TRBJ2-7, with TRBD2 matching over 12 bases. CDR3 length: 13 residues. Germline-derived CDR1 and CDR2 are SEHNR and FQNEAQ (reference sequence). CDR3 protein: CSSSSGGAYEQYF. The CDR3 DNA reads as TGTTCCAGTTCTAGCGGGGGGGCCTACGAGCAGTACTTC.

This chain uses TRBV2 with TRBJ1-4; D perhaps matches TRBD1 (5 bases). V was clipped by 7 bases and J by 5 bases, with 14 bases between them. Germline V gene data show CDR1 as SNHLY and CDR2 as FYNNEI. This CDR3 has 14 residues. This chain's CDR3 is CASIGGAGNEKLFF. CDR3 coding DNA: TGTGCCAGCATCGGCGGGGCAGGGAATGAAAAACTGTTTTTT.

The CDR3 DNA is TGTGCCAGCAGCTTAGAGGGAGTGGATTCACCCCTCCACTTT. This translates into CASSLEGVDSPLHF. V and J are TRBV7-8 and TRBJ1-6, with D hard to call. CDR3 length equals 14 residues. With 1 base removed from V and 8 bases from J, the gap between germline ends came to 9 bases. The V gene's germline CDR1 is SGHVS and CDR2 FQNEAQ.